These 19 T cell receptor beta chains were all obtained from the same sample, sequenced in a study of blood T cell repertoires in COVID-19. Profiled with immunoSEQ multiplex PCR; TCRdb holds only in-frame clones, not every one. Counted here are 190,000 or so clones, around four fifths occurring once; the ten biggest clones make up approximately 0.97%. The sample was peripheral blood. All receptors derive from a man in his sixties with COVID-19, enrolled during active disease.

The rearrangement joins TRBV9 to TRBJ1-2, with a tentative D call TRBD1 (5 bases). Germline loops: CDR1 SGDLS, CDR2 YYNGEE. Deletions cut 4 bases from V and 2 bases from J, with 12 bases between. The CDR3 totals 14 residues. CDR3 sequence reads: CASSFLGQNYGYTF. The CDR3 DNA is TGTGCCAGCAGCTTCCTGGGGCAGAACTATGGCTACACCTTC.

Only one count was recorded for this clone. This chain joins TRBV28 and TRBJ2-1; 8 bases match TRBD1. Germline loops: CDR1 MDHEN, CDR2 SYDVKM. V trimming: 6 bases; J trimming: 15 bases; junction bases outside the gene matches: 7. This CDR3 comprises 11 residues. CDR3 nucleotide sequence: TGTGCCAGCAGCTCCAGGGGGCTGCGGTTCTTC. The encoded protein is CASSSRGLRFF.

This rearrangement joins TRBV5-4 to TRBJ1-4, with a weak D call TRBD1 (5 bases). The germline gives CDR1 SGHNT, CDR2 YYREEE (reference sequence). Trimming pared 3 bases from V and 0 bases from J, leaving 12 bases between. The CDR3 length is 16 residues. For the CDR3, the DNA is TGTGCCAGCAGCTCGTGGGGCATCGCAACTAATGAAAAACTGTTTTTT. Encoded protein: CASSSWGIATNEKLFF.

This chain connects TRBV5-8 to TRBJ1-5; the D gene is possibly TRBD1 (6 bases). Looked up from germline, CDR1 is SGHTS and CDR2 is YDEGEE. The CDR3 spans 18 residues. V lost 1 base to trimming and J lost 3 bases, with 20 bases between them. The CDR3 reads CASSLFTGRKRLNQPQHF. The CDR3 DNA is TGTGCCAGCAGCTTGTTTACAGGGAGAAAGCGCCTCAATCAGCCCCAGCATTTT.

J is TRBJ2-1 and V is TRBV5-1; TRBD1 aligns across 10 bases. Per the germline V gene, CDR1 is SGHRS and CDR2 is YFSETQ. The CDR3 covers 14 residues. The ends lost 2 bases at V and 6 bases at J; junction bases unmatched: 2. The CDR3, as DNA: TGCGCCAGCAGCTTCGGACAGGGGGGCAATGAGCAGTTCTTC. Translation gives CASSFGQGGNEQFF. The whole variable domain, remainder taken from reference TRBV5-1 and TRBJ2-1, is KAGVTQTPRYLIKTRGQQVTLSCSPISGHRSVSWYQQTPGQGLQFLFEYFSETQRNKGNFPGRFSGRQFSNSRSEMNVSTLELGDSALYLCASSFGQGGNEQFFGPGTRLTVL.

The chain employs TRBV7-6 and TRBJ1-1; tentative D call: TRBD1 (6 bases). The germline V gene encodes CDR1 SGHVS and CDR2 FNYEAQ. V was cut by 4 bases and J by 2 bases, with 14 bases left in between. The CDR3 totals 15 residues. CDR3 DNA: TGTGCCAGCAGCTATTGGACAGAGCCTAACACTGAAGCTTTCTTT. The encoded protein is CASSYWTEPNTEAFF. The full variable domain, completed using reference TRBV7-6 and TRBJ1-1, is GAGVSQSPRYKVTKRGQDVALRCDPISGHVSLYWYRQALGQGPEFLTYFNYEAQQDKSGLPNDRFSAERPEGSISTLTIQRTEQRDSAMYRCASSYWTEPNTEAFFGQGTRLTVV.

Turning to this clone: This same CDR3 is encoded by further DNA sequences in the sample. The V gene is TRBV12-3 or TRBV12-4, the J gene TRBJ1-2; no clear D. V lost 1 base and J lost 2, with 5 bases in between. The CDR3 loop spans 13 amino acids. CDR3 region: CASSLGQNYGYTF. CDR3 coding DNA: TGTGCCAGCAGTTTAGGGCAGAACTATGGCTACACCTTC.

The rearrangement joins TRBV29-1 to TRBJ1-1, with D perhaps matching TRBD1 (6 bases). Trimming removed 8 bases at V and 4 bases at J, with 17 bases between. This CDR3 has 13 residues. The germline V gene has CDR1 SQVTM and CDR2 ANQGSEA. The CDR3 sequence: CSTGEGVGTEAFF. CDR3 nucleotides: TGCAGCACTGGGGAGGGGGTTGGCACTGAAGCTTTCTTT.

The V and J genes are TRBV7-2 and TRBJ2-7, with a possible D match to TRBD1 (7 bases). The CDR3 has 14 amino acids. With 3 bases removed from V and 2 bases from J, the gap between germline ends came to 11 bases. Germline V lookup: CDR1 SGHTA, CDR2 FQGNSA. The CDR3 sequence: CASSLGGQTYEQYF. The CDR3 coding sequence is TGTGCCAGCAGCTTGGGGGGACAGACCTACGAGCAGTACTTC.

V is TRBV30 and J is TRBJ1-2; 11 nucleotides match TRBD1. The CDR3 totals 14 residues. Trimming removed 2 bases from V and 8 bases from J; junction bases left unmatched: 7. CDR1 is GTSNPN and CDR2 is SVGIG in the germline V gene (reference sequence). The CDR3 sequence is CAWSTLGQGAGYTF. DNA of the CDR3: TGTGCCTGGAGTACCCTAGGACAGGGGGCCGGCTACACCTTC.

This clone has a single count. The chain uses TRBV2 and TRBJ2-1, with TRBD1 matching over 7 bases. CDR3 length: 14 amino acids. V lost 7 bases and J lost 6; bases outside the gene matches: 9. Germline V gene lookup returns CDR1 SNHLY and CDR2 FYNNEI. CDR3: CASNRDRAPNEQFF. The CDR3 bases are TGTGCCAGCAACCGGGACAGAGCCCCCAATGAGCAGTTCTTC. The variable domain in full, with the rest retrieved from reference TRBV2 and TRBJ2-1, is EPEVTQTPSHQVTQMGQEVILRCVPISNHLYFYWYRQILGQKVEFLVSFYNNEISEKSEIFDDQFSVERPDGSNFTLKIRSTKLEDSAMYFCASNRDRAPNEQFFGPGTRLTVL.

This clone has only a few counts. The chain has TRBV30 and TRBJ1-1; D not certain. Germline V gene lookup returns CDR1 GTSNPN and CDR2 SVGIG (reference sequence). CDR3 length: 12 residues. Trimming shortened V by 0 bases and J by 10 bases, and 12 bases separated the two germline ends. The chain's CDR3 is CAWSVPEARAFF. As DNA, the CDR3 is TGTGCCTGGAGTGTACCAGAGGCCCGAGCTTTCTTT. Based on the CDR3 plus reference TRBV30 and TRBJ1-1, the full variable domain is SQTIHQWPATLVQPVGSPLSLECTVEGTSNPNLYWYRQAAGRGLQLLFYSVGIGQISSEVPQNLSASRPQDRQFILSSKKLLLSDSGFYLCAWSVPEARAFFGQGTRLTVV.

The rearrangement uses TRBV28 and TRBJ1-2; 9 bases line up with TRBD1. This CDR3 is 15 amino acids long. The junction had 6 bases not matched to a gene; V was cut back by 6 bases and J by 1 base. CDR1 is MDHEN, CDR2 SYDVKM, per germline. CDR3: CASSRQGVDNYGYTF. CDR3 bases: TGTGCCAGCAGCCGACAGGGGGTCGATAACTATGGCTACACCTTC.

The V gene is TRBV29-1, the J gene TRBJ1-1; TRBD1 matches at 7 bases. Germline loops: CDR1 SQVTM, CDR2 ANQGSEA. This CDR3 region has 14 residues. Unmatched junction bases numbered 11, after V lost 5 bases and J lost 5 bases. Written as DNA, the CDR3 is TGCAGCGTTACCCACGGACAGGTGCGGACTGAAGCTTTCTTT. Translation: CSVTHGQVRTEAFF.

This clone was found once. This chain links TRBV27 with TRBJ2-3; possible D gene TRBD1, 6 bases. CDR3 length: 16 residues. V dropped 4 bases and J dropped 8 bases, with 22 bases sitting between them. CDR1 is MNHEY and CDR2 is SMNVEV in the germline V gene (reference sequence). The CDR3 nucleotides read TGTGCCAGCAGTTCCTACAGGGTTGAGCCACTTGTTACGCAGTATTTT. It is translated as CASSSYRVEPLVTQYF.

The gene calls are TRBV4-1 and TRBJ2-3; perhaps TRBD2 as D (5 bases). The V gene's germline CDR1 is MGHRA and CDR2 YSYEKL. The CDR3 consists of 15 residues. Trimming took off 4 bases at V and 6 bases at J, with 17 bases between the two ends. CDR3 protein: CASSPGVLGSDTQYF. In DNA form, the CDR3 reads TGCGCCAGCAGCCCCGGTGTTTTAGGGAGCGATACGCAGTATTTT.

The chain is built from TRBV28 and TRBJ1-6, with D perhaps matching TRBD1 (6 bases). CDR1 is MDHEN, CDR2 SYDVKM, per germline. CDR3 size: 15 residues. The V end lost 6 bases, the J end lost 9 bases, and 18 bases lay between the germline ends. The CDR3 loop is CASRSRGGLGSPLHF. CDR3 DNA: TGTGCCAGCAGGTCCCGGGGGGGGCTTGGTTCACCCCTCCACTTT.

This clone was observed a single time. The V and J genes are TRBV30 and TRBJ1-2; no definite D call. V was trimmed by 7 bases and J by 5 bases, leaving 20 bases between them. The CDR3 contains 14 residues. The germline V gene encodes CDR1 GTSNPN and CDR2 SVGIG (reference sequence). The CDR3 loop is CASPSGNAYYGYTF. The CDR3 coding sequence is TGTGCCTCCCCATCGGGGAACGCTTATTATGGCTACACCTTC.

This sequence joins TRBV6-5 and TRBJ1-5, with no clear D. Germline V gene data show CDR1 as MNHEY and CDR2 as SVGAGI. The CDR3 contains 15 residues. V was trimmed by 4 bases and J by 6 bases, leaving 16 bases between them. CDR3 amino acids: CASSLDISGFQPQHF. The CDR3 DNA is TGTGCCAGCAGTTTAGACATAAGTGGATTTCAGCCCCAGCATTTT.